The text below deals with one T cell receptor (beta chain). This clonotype was found many times. Its antigen has not been determined. Base quality data are lacking; no much larger clone is found one base away. These data are taken from a study of human T cells and chemical hapten exposure (dated by TCRdb to about 2021). The study in broad terms: For sensitization, 2% DPC in acetone was applied to a roughly 2 cm by roughly 2 cm area of upper inner arm skin. The patient cohort, mostly female, included alopecia areata with under or over 50% scalp involvement, alopecia totalis and alopecia universalis. Throughout the study period of 20 to 30 weeks, patients also received therapeutic DPC doses to the scalp every week. The libraries were sequenced as a pool, and the TCR yield per sample differed mostly because of small variations in library volumes within the pool. Patient blood was sampled pre-sensitization (week 0) and at 2, 6 and about 24 weeks after DPC sensitization. Peripheral blood TCR repertoire changes were tracked in vivo in alopecia patients during primary and secondary sensitization to the hapten diphenylcyclopropenone (DPC). For TCR sequencing, blood came from about 28 alopecia patients at anywhere from one to four time points (pre-sensitization, 2, 6 and 24 weeks). Patch testing was performed on the upper back with Finn chambers containing 0.01% DPC, and the patch tests were scored after 6 days according to International Contact Dermatitis Research Group standards.

The paper's findings and limits, for the study overall: Alopecia, a presumed autoimmune disease, was present in all patients, so the immune response of the patients might differ from that of healthy individuals. DPC sensitization did not change how many TCRs were above 1 in 1000 frequency, and no evidence was found of alterations in global repertoire structure. Repeated subsampling changed both the strength of the expansion versus patch-test correlation and the threshold at which that correlation became significant. Compared with pre-sensitization or healthy control sets, expanded TCRs formed significantly more large CDR3 similarity clusters, which is consistent with antigen-driven responses. Patch test score was positively correlated with the number of PT1 expanded TCRs, with significance at thresholds 8, 16 and 32 but not at 4.

The time point label here, explained by the study, means: patch test 1, 2 weeks after DPC sensitization. This sample's treatment or condition label indicates: therapeutic diphenylcyclopropenone sensitization with weekly scalp DPC. At every patch-test visit, the blood draw took place before the patch test was put on. Eligible patients were aged 18 to 70, diagnosed with alopecia, deemed suitable for DPC therapy, and excluded if pregnant. Total RNA was isolated from unfractionated whole blood collected in Tempus Blood RNA tubes. V drops 0 bases and J drops 2 bases, leaving 8 bases in between. The germline V gene gives CDR1 as SGDLS and CDR2 as YYNGEE. The CDR3 contains 15 residues, cysteine and phenylalanine counted. Only CDR3 DNA is held: 45 bases, read in frame from base 1. Libraries were constructed by RACE. The data were produced on a NextSeq 500. During library preparation, unique molecular identifiers were attached to individual cDNA molecules so that TCRs could be counted quantitatively and reproducibly. Each blood RNA sample was used to sequence both TCR alpha and TCR beta chains. Turning to the authors' computational methods: Samples had a median of roughly 99,000 TCRs, with a range from roughly 20,000 to 700,000. The Decombinator software suite was used to annotate V, J and CDR3 in the TCR reads. For PS versus PT1 abundance plots, all samples were subsampled to the same number of TCRs (28,000). TCRs were defined as expanded if absent before sensitization and observed at least eight times at the 2-week time point. The public reads were reanalyzed by TCRdb: fastp trimming at Q25, MiXCR alignment, in-frame beta chains only. CDR3 protein duplicates are merged, each entry listing the most common genes and DNA. The V and J calls, along with clone size, are taken from TCRdb and not from the paper's own processing. Within this sample are some 190,000 distinct CDR3 sequences, with under 25% of them counted one time only. The ten largest clones represent under 7.5% of the sample.

This chain joins TRBV9 to TRBJ2-2, with the D gene not confidently named. This clonotype was sampled from a woman in her 50s with alopecia areata. Some clones in this sample may be carry-over from other donors' samples. The source material was whole blood, sampled in connection with sensitization to the hapten diphenylcyclopropenone (DPC). The CDR3 region has the sequence CASSVVSANTGELFF. In nucleotide form, the sequence is TGTGCCAGCAGCGTAGTATCCGCAAACACCGGGGAGCTGTTTTTT.